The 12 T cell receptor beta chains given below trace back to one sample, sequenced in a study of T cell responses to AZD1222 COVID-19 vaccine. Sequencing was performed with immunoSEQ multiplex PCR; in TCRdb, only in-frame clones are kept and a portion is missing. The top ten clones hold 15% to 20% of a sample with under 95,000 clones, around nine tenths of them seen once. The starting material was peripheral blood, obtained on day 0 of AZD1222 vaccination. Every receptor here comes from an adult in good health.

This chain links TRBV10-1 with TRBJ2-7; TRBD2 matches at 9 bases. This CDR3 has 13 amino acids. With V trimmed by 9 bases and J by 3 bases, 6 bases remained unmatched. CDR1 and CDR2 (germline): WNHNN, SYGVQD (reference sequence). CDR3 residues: CARRTSERYEQYF. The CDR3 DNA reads TGCGCCAGAAGGACTAGCGAGCGCTACGAGCAGTACTTC.

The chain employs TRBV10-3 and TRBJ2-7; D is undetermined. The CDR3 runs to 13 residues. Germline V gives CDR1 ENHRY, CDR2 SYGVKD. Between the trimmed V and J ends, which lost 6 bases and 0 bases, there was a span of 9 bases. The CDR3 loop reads CAIRAVTSYEQYF. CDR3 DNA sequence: TGTGCCATCAGGGCTGTTACCTCCTACGAGCAGTACTTC.

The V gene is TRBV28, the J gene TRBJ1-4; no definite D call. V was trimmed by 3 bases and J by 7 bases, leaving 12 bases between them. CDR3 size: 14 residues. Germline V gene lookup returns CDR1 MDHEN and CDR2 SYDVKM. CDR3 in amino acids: CASSFSGRGEKLFF. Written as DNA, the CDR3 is TGTGCCAGCAGTTTCAGCGGGCGAGGTGAAAAACTGTTTTTT.

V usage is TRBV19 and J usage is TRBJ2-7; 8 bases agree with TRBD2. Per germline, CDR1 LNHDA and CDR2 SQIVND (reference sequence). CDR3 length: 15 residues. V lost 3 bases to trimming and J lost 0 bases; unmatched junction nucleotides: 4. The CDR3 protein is CASSILAGSSYEQYF. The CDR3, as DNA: TGTGCCAGTAGTATCTTAGCGGGGAGCTCCTACGAGCAGTACTTC.

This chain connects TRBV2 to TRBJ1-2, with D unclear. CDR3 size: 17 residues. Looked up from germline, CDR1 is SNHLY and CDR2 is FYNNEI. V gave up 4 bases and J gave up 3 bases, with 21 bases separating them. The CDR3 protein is CASSVVLGEDGDYGYTF. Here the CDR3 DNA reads TGTGCCAGCAGTGTGGTTTTGGGAGAGGATGGGGACTATGGCTACACCTTC.

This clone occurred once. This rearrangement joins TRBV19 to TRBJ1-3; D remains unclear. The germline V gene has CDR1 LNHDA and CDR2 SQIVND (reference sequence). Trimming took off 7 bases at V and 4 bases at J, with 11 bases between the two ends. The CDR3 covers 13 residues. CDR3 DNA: TGTGCCAGTATTAGTAGGAACGGAAACACCATATATTTT. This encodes CASISRNGNTIYF.

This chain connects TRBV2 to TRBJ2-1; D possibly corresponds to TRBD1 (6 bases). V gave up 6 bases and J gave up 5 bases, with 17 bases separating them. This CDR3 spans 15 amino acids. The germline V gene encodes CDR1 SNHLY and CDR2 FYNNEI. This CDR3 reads CASRYNRQGHNEQFF. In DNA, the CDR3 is TGTGCCAGCAGATATAATAGGCAGGGGCACAATGAGCAGTTCTTC.

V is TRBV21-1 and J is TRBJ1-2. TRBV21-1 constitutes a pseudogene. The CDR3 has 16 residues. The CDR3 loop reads CASSKLRARAFYGYTF. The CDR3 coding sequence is TGTGCCAGCAGCAAACTACGGGCCCGAGCTTTCTATGGCTACACCTTC.

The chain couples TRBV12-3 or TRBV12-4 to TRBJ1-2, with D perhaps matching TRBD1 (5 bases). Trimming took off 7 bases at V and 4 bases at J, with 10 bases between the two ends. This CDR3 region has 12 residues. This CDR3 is CASNPGGYGYTF. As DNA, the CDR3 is TGTGCCAGCAACCCGGGGGGCTATGGCTACACCTTC.

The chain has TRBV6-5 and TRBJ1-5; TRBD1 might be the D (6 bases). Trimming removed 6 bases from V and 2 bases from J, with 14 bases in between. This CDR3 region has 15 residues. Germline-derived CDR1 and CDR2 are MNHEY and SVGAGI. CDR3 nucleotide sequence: TGTGCCAGCAGGCCCCCACAGGGAGGCAATCAGCCCCAGCATTTT. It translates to CASRPPQGGNQPQHF.

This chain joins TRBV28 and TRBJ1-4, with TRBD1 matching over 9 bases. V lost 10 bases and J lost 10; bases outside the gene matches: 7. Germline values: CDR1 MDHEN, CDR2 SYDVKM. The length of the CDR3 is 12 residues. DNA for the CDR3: TGTGCCATCGGGACAGGGAGGGGAAAACTGTTTTTT. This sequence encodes CAIGTGRGKLFF.

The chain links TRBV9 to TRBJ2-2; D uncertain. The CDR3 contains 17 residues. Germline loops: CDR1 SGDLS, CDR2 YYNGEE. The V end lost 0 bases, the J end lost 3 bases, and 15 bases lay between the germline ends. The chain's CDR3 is CASSVDLQYDYTGELFF. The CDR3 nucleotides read TGTGCCAGCAGCGTAGATCTCCAATATGACTACACCGGGGAGCTGTTTTTT.